This TCR beta chain was found in a study of neoadjuvant nivolumab and ipilimumab in lung cancer. Study-level background: The combination arm added day-1 ipilimumab 1 mg/kg to nivolumab 3 mg/kg on days 1, 15, 29.

The length of the CDR3 is 13 residues. CDR1 and CDR2 from the germline V gene are SGHRS and YFSETQ. V dropped 5 bases and J dropped 7 bases, with 13 bases sitting between them. General study results and limits: TCR richness and clonality were higher in tumors than adjacent uninvolved lung.

Only in-frame clones appear in the TCRdb table, and some are missing; sequencing was by immunoSEQ multiplex PCR. The sample consists of approximately 23,000 clones, roughly 85% of them appearing once. This clone has only a few counts. Its antigen is unidentified. V is TRBV5-1 and J is TRBJ1-5; D not resolved. This sequence was found in an adult with non-small cell lung cancer. The sequences come from peripheral blood, collected before neoadjuvant nivolumab, alone or with ipilimumab. CDR3: CASSHDGFQPQHF. The CDR3 region has the DNA TGCGCCAGCAGTCATGACGGGTTCCAGCCCCAGCATTTT.